This is a list of T cell receptor beta chains from one sample in a study of shared clonotypes between healthy human individuals. TCRdb's copy holds only in-frame clones and misses some; the assay was immunoSEQ multiplex PCR. The sample contains some 2,000,000 clones, roughly 95% of which appear only once. Sequencing was carried out using naive CD4+ T cells sorted from blood. Receptors originate from a man between 18 and 35 years old in good health. CDR3s include the opening cysteine and the closing phenylalanine or tryptophan. The D gene is left open where the match is weak. Clone size is stated in some rows and not others, as once, few, many or a class when expanded.

>TRBJ1-2|TRBV6-5|TRBD1|once
TGTGCCAGCAGTTACTCGCGCAGGGGGAACTATGGCTACACCTTC
CASSYSRRGNYGYTF
>TRBJ2-5|TRBV6-5|.|.
TGTGCCAGCAGTAGGGGGATCGGGGAGACCCAGTACTTC
CASSRGIGETQYF
>TRBJ1-5|TRBV28|.|.
TGTGCCAGCAGTTCCCTCCAGCCCCAGCATTTT
CASSSLQPQHF
>TRBJ2-3|TRBV9|TRBD2|.
TGTGCCAGCAGCGGAGGACTAGCAGCAGATACGCAGTATTTT
CASSGGLAADTQYF
>TRBJ2-7|TRBV29-1|.|.
TGCAGCGTTGCGGACGGGAAATACGAGCAGTACTTC
CSVADGKYEQYF
>TRBJ2-2|TRBV5-4|.|.
TGTGCCAGCAGCTTACCTGCCGGGGAGCTGTTTTTT
CASSLPAGELFF
>TRBJ2-5|TRBV29-1|.|.
TGCAGCGCCAATGACGGATGGTACCAAGAGACCCAGTACTTC
CSANDGWYQETQYF
>TRBJ2-3|TRBV13|.|.
TGTGCCAGCAGCTTAGGTCCCGGGACTTGGAGCACAGATACGCAGTATTTT
CASSLGPGTWSTDTQYF
>TRBJ2-1|TRBV18|.|.
TGTGCCAGCTCACCAAATTCCCAAAATGAGCAGTTCTTC
CASSPNSQNEQFF
>TRBJ1-2|TRBV6-1|.|.
TGTGCCAGCAGTTGGACGGACTATGGCTACACCTTC
CASSWTDYGYTF
>TRBJ2-7|TRBV14|.|once
TGTGCCAGCAGCCAAATATGGACCGTAAATTCCGCCTACGAGCAGTACTTC
CASSQIWTVNSAYEQYF
>TRBJ1-6|TRBV6-1|.|.
TGTGCCAGCAGTGCCCGAGCGTACCAGGGATATAATTCACCCCTCCACTTT
CASSARAYQGYNSPLHF
>TRBJ1-2|TRBV7-2|.|.
TGTGCCAGCAGCTCCCAAGACATCAGCGTCTATGGCTACACCTTC
CASSSQDISVYGYTF
>TRBJ2-2|TRBV29-1|.|.
TGCAGCGTTTATGGGACTGAATCTGCGAACACCGGGGAGCTGTTTTTT
CSVYGTESANTGELFF
>TRBJ2-1|TRBV28|.|.
TGTGCCAGCAGCCTCAGGGGGGTTGAGCAGTTCTTC
CASSLRGVEQFF
>TRBJ2-5|TRBV10-3|.|.
TGTGCCAGCCGGGACGCTAGAGGGGAGACCCAGTACTTC
CASRDARGETQYF
>TRBJ2-7|TRBV7-9|.|.
TGTGCCAGCAGCTTAGGAGGGGGCGAGCAGTACTTC
CASSLGGGEQYF
>TRBJ2-2|TRBV13|.|.
TGTGCCAGCAGCTTAGTTGCTTTTGGGCGCACCGGGGAGCTGTTTTTT
CASSLVAFGRTGELFF
>TRBJ2-7|TRBV28|TRBD1|.
TGTGCCAGCAGTTTTCACAGGGGGTCCTACGAGCAGTACTTC
CASSFHRGSYEQYF
>TRBJ2-7|TRBV30|.|.
TGTGCCTGGAGTGTAGGGGGGGCCGCCCACGAGCAGTACTTC
CAWSVGGAAHEQYF
>TRBJ1-3|TRBV7-2|TRBD1|.
TGTGCCAGCAGCTTAGCTCAGGGGGCGAACACCATATATTTT
CASSLAQGANTIYF
>TRBJ1-1|TRBV29-1|.|.
TGCAGCGTTCCGTCGCTGGTAATGAACACTGAAGCTTTCTTT
CSVPSLVMNTEAFF
>TRBJ2-7|TRBV11-2|TRBD2|.
TGTGCCAGCAGACCCCTAGCGGGGGGGAAGGAGCAGTACTTC
CASRPLAGGKEQYF
>TRBJ2-1|TRBV29-1|TRBD2|.
TGCAGCGTCGTTAGCGGGAGCTCCTACAATGAGCAGTTCTTC
CSVVSGSSYNEQFF
>TRBJ1-6|TRBV6-4|.|.
TGTGCCAGCAGTGAGCGACCCAAAAATTCACCCCTCCACTTT
CASSERPKNSPLHF
>TRBJ1-6|TRBV19|.|.
TGTGCCAGTCGTACGAGAGACGGTTTAAGGGGGCCCCTCCACTTT
CASRTRDGLRGPLHF
>TRBJ1-1|TRBV5-8|.|.
TGTGCCAGCAGCTTTACGGGGCTCCTGGTGAACACTGAAGCTTTCTTT
CASSFTGLLVNTEAFF
>TRBJ2-3|TRBV5-4|TRBD2|.
TGTGCCAGCAGCTTGGAGCTAGCGGGAAGGATTGGCGCAGATACGCAGTATTTT
CASSLELAGRIGADTQYF
>TRBJ1-3|TRBV5-1|.|once
TGCGCCAGCAGCTTGGAGTACGGTGGCTCTGGAAACACCATATATTTT
CASSLEYGGSGNTIYF
>TRBJ2-5|TRBV28|.|once
TGTGCCAGCAGTCCTTTAGACTATAAAGAGACCCAGTACTTC
CASSPLDYKETQYF
>TRBJ2-7|TRBV2|TRBD1|.
TGTGCCAGCAGTGAAGGCAGGGGGCCTGACGAGCAGTACTTC
CASSEGRGPDEQYF
>TRBJ1-5|TRBV30|.|.
TGTGCCTGGAGTGTTGGGGGAGGCAATCAGCCCCAGCATTTT
CAWSVGGGNQPQHF
>TRBJ1-1|TRBV10-3|.|.
TGTGCCATCAGTGGAACAGAATTCGGTGAAGCTTTCTTT
CAISGTEFGEAFF
>TRBJ2-5|TRBV5-1|.|.
TGCGCCAGCAGCTTGGCCGTCGGGGCCCAGTACCAAGAGACCCAGTACTTC
CASSLAVGAQYQETQYF
>TRBJ2-3|TRBV5-4|.|.
TGTGCCAGCAGCCCGGCGGGGACCCAGAGCACAGATACGCAGTATTTT
CASSPAGTQSTDTQYF
>TRBJ2-3|TRBV6-6|.|.
TGTGCCAGCAGTTACTCTCCTGGCACAGATACGCAGTATTTT
CASSYSPGTDTQYF
>TRBJ2-7|TRBV6-5|TRBD2|.
TGTGCCAGCAGTTCCCCCACTGGGGCGGGAGGCTACGAGCAGTACTTC
CASSSPTGAGGYEQYF
>TRBJ1-6|TRBV5-4|.|.
TGTGCCAGCAGCCGCGGGGGGCCAAGCTCCTATAATTCACCCCTCCACTTT
CASSRGGPSSYNSPLHF
>TRBJ1-1|TRBV29-1|.|.
TGCAGCGTTTTCAGATCCTCGAACACTGAAGCTTTCTTT
CSVFRSSNTEAFF
>TRBJ2-2|TRBV6-1|TRBD1|.
TGTGCCAGCAGTGAAGCGAAGAAAATGACAGGGGGCGCATCCGGGGAGCTGTTTTTT
CASSEAKKMTGGASGELFF
>TRBJ2-7|TRBV30|.|.
TGTGCCTGGAGTGTACCGAGACTCGGAGGCCACGAGCAGTACTTC
CAWSVPRLGGHEQYF
>TRBJ1-2|TRBV10-3|.|.
TGTGCCATCAGTCAGACAGACTATGGCTACACCTTC
CAISQTDYGYTF
>TRBJ2-1|TRBV10-3|TRBD2|once
TGTGCCATCAGGACCCTCGGGCGGGGGGCTGAAAATGAGCAGTTCTTC
CAIRTLGRGAENEQFF
>TRBJ1-2|TRBV28|TRBD1|.
TGTGCCAGCAGGGGGGGACAGGAGGTCCCTGGCTACACCTTC
CASRGGQEVPGYTF
>TRBJ1-6|TRBV28|TRBD1|.
TGTGCCAGCAGTTCCCTTAGGACAGGGCAATCACCCCTCCACTTT
CASSSLRTGQSPLHF
>TRBJ2-7|TRBV7-3|TRBD2|.
TGTGCCAGCAGCCTCACTAGCGGGGGACCCTACGAGCAGTACTTC
CASSLTSGGPYEQYF
>TRBJ2-7|TRBV5-1|.|.
TGCGCCAGCAGCTTGGCTGTTTCGGGCAGTTCCTACGAGCAGTACTTC
CASSLAVSGSSYEQYF
>TRBJ2-3|TRBV7-9|TRBD2|.
TGTGCCAGCAGCTTAAGGATAGCGGGGGTTATGGGAGATACGCAGTATTTT
CASSLRIAGVMGDTQYF
>TRBJ2-3|TRBV6-1|.|.
TGTGCCAGCAGTTGGACTAGCACAGATACGCAGTATTTT
CASSWTSTDTQYF
>TRBJ2-1|TRBV2|TRBD2|once
TGTGCCAGCTCTTGGACTAGCGGGAATGAGCAGTTCTTC
CASSWTSGNEQFF
>TRBJ2-1|TRBV7-2|.|.
TGTGCCAGCAGCTTAAGGGCGGAGATTGGTCCAGGGTTCTTC
CASSLRAEIGPGFF
>TRBJ2-6|TRBV28|.|.
TGTGCCAGCAGTTTTGACGCCGGGGCCAACGTCCTGACTTTC
CASSFDAGANVLTF
>TRBJ2-2|TRBV9|TRBD2|.
TGTGCCAGCAGCGCATCCGGGACTAGCCTGGGCACCGGGGAGCTGTTTTTT
CASSASGTSLGTGELFF
>TRBJ1-6|TRBV19|.|.
TGTGCCAGTAGTGATGGGGTTTTTAATTCACCCCTCCACTTT
CASSDGVFNSPLHF